What follows are 31 T cell receptor beta chains derived from one specimen sequenced in a study of T cells expressing NK-cell markers. TCRdb reprocessed the 5' RACE reads and stores each CDR3 protein as one record, lacking DNA. The sample holds about 190,000 distinct CDR3 sequences. The source material was blood T cells: a sorted CD56 or NKG2C T cell subset, CD4+ or CD8+ T cells, or bulk PBMC T cells (not recorded which). The receptors were sampled from a man aged 18-70 years in good health.

This rearrangement joins TRBV30 to TRBJ1-1. The germline V gene encodes CDR1 GTSNPN and CDR2 SVGIG (reference sequence). The CDR3 runs 12 residues. CDR3: CAWSVGVTEAFF.

The genes are TRBV7-9 and TRBJ2-7; the TCRdb D gene call, TRBD1, has no DNA to confirm it. The V gene's germline CDR1 is SEHNR and CDR2 FQNEAQ (reference sequence). The CDR3 loop spans 15 amino acids. This CDR3 is CASSMNRDKEYEQYF. Drawing the rest from reference TRBV7-9 and TRBJ2-7, the complete variable domain is DTGVSQNPRHKITKRGQNVTFRCDPISEHNRLYWYRQTLGQGPEFLTYFQNEAQLEKSRLLSDRFSAERPKGSFSTLEIQRTEQGDSAMYLCASSMNRDKEYEQYFGPGTRLTVT.

This chain links TRBV5-6 with TRBJ2-7. The CDR3 length is 14 residues. The germline CDR1 and CDR2 sequences are SGHDT and YYEEEE. This CDR3 is CASSSDVNSYEQYF.

The chain employs TRBV20-1 and TRBJ1-2; TCRdb's D call of TRBD1 is untestable without DNA. There are 14 residues in the CDR3. Germline CDR1 DFQATT, CDR2 SNEGSKA (reference sequence). The CDR3 loop reads CSAREDRGLYGYTF.

The chain joins TRBV20-1 to TRBJ1-2. The CDR3 is made up of 19 amino acids. CDR1 and CDR2 from the germline V gene are DFQATT and SNEGSKA (reference sequence). The CDR3 region is CSARDADWREDGSNYGYTF.

The chain joins TRBV2 to TRBJ2-1; TCRdb's D call, TRBD1, is unchecked because there is no DNA. CDR1 SNHLY and CDR2 FYNNEI come from the germline V gene. This CDR3 region has 17 residues. This CDR3 is CASSESGSGQFYNEQFF.

V is TRBV3-1 and J is TRBJ2-3; TCRdb selects TRBD2, and the lack of DNA leaves this call unchecked. In germline, CDR1 is LGHDT, CDR2 YNNKEL (reference sequence). The CDR3 extends over 17 amino acids. The CDR3 sequence: CASSQDFERGATDTQYF.

The chain carries TRBV15 and TRBJ2-7; TCRdb lists TRBD1, though no DNA is available to test this call. Germline V lookup: CDR1 LNHNV, CDR2 YYDKDF (reference sequence). This CDR3 contains 16 residues. CDR3 residues: CATSSTDRESSYEQYF.

V and J are TRBV5-6 and TRBJ2-5; the TRBD1 assignment by TCRdb is unverifiable without DNA. CDR3 length equals 15 residues. The germline V gene has CDR1 SGHDT and CDR2 YYEEEE. This chain's CDR3 is CASSLGAGGAETQYF. Together with reference TRBV5-6 and TRBJ2-5, the CDR3 gives the full variable domain: DAGVTQSPTHLIKTRGQQVTLRCSPKSGHDTVSWYQQALGQGPQFIFQYYEEEERQRGNFPDRFSGHQFPNYSSELNVNALLLGDSALYLCASSLGAGGAETQYFGPGTRLLVL.

The gene calls are TRBV15 and TRBJ2-7. The CDR3 has 12 residues. Germline V lookup: CDR1 LNHNV, CDR2 YYDKDF (reference sequence). CDR3 sequence reads: CATSGSSYEQYF.

This chain uses TRBV9 with TRBJ2-7; TCRdb's D gene call, TRBD1, goes unchecked for lack of DNA. The CDR3 consists of 15 residues. Germline loops: CDR1 SGDLS, CDR2 YYNGEE. The CDR3 spells CASSLGTGFSYEQYF.

The V call is TRBV6-1, the J call TRBJ2-7; the TCRdb D gene call, TRBD2, has no DNA to confirm it. The CDR3 consists of 15 residues. Germline V gene lookup returns CDR1 MNHNS and CDR2 SASEGT. This chain's CDR3 is CASSPETSVTYEQYF.

The chain employs TRBV12-3 or TRBV12-4 and TRBJ2-7; no DNA is available, so the TRBD1 call from TCRdb remains unchecked. CDR3 length: 13 amino acids. The CDR3 loop is CASTPGPYYEQYF.

The V and J genes are TRBV2 and TRBJ2-5; absent DNA, TCRdb's TRBD1 call cannot be checked. The CDR3 totals 16 residues. Per germline, CDR1 SNHLY and CDR2 FYNNEI. CDR3 residues: CASSGRVAGRQETQYF.

The chain combines TRBV12-3 or TRBV12-4 with TRBJ2-6; TCRdb picks TRBD1, but there is no DNA to check that call. This CDR3 contains 20 residues. The CDR3 loop reads CASSLALPGGSISGANVLTF.

The chain joins TRBV24-1 to TRBJ2-7; TCRdb outputs TRBD1, but without DNA this stays unchecked. Germline CDR1 and CDR2: KGHDR and SFDVKD. This CDR3 spans 13 amino acids. CDR3 in amino acids: CATSDWTGGEQYF.

The chain uses TRBV27 and TRBJ2-1; TCRdb's assignment of TRBD1 cannot be checked, as there is no DNA. The CDR3 is made up of 14 amino acids. From germline, CDR1 is MNHEY and CDR2 SMNVEV (reference sequence). The CDR3: CASTTGQGFNEQFF.

V and J are TRBV6-1 and TRBJ2-1. CDR1 MNHNS and CDR2 SASEGT come from the germline V gene. This CDR3 comprises 15 residues. The CDR3 region is CASSQGQGSYNEQFF.

This CDR3 reads CATSRGTGGPSYNEQFF. The chain uses TRBV15 and TRBJ2-1; there is no DNA to check the TCRdb D call of TRBD1. The CDR3 is made up of 17 amino acids. Germline CDR1 reads LNHNV; CDR2 reads YYDKDF (reference sequence).

The V and J genes are TRBV7-6 and TRBJ1-4; no DNA is available, so the TRBD1 call from TCRdb remains unchecked. Germline V lookup: CDR1 SGHVS, CDR2 FNYEAQ. The CDR3 covers 15 residues. The CDR3: CASSLVSGVNGKLFF.

This chain's CDR3 is CASRPAGGQPSTDTQYF. The chain carries TRBV25-1 and TRBJ2-3; without DNA, the TCRdb call of TRBD2 cannot be checked. Germline CDR1 reads MGHDK; CDR2 reads SYGVNS. The length of the CDR3 is 17 residues.

The chain recombines TRBV4-2 with TRBJ2-7; TCRdb picks TRBD1, but there is no DNA to check that call. Germline CDR1 reads LGHNA; CDR2 reads YNFKEQ. The CDR3 runs to 15 residues. This CDR3 is CASSQASLTGDEQYF.

The V call is TRBV9, the J call TRBJ2-2; TCRdb gives TRBD1 as the D gene, but with no DNA this cannot be confirmed. Germline V CDR1 and CDR2: SGDLS, YYNGEE. The CDR3 length is 14 residues. CDR3 sequence reads: CASSPSQGGELFFF.

The rearrangement links TRBV7-6 to TRBJ2-5; TCRdb reports TRBD2, a call that lacks DNA to check it against. The V gene's germline CDR1 is SGHVS and CDR2 FNYEAQ. The CDR3 has 17 residues. The CDR3 sequence is CASSPISPQRGKETQYF.

The V call is TRBV3-1, the J call TRBJ2-7; TCRdb designates TRBD1, a call that cannot be tested without DNA. The CDR3 loop spans 16 amino acids. The germline V gene encodes CDR1 LGHDT and CDR2 YNNKEL (reference sequence). CDR3 in amino acids: CASSADVGQGWYEQYF.

The rearrangement links TRBV12-3 or TRBV12-4 to TRBJ2-3; the TRBD2 assignment by TCRdb is unverifiable without DNA. The CDR3 has 12 amino acids. CDR3 protein: CASSLDGHTQYF.

The chain links TRBV15 to TRBJ2-7; TCRdb lists TRBD1, though no DNA is available to test this call. The CDR3 runs to 14 residues. Germline V lookup: CDR1 LNHNV, CDR2 YYDKDF (reference sequence). The CDR3 sequence: CATSSTGAQAEQYF.

The chain combines TRBV20-1 with TRBJ2-2; TCRdb selects TRBD2, and the lack of DNA leaves this call unchecked. This CDR3 comprises 17 residues. The V gene's germline CDR1 is DFQATT and CDR2 SNEGSKA (reference sequence). This chain's CDR3 is CSAYGLAGVAYTGELFF.

The V gene is TRBV28, the J gene TRBJ1-1; TCRdb calls TRBD1, which cannot be checked without DNA. Germline CDR1 is MDHEN and CDR2 is SYDVKM. There are 18 residues in the CDR3. The CDR3 region is CASSAPSGFGRGDTEAFF.

V gene TRBV9 combines with J gene TRBJ1-5; the D gene TCRdb calls, TRBD1, cannot be checked with no DNA. From germline, CDR1 is SGDLS and CDR2 YYNGEE. The CDR3 contains 14 residues. The CDR3 protein is CASSGQGANQPQHF.

The CDR3 loop reads CSVKDRGESGELFF. This rearrangement joins TRBV29-1 to TRBJ2-2; the TRBD1 assignment by TCRdb is unverifiable without DNA. The V gene's germline CDR1 is SQVTM and CDR2 ANQGSEA. The CDR3 contains 14 residues.